A single sample gave rise to the 3 T cell receptor beta chains below, sequenced in a study of T cell repertoires in cytomegalovirus infection. Using its own MiXCR run on the reads, TCRdb lists one record per CDR3 protein. This table has approximately 500,000 distinct CDR3 sequences, over 9% appearing once. Material for sequencing was PBMCs. These receptors originate from a human donor in good health (CMV status not recorded). Some clones in this sample may be carry-over from other donors' samples.

The chain has TRBV20-1 and TRBJ2-5; D is undetermined. CDR1 is DFQATT, CDR2 SNEGSKA, per germline (reference sequence). Trimming removed 5 bases from V and 9 bases from J, with 16 bases in between. This CDR3 has 12 amino acids. CDR3 DNA sequence: TGCAGTGCTTCGAGGCCTGTCTGGGCCCAGTACTTC. Translation gives CSASRPVWAQYF.

At least ten counts were recorded for this clonotype. The rearrangement links TRBV2 to TRBJ2-2; tentatively, D is TRBD2 (6 bases). V was clipped by 6 bases and J by 2 bases, with 13 bases between them. Germline V CDR1 and CDR2: SNHLY, FYNNEI. The CDR3 length is 15 residues. The DNA of the CDR3 is TGTGCCAGCAGAATCAGCGGACTAAACACCGGGGAGCTGTTTTTT. It translates to CASRISGLNTGELFF.

The sample holds many counts of this clonotype. CDR3 protein: CSALAGGPKNEQFF. In DNA form, the CDR3 reads TGCAGTGCTTTAGCGGGGGGACCCAAGAATGAGCAGTTCTTC. The chain employs TRBV20-1 and TRBJ2-1; TRBD2 matches at 10 bases. The CDR3 is 14 amino acids. CDR1 is DFQATT and CDR2 is SNEGSKA in the germline V gene (reference sequence). V lost 5 bases, J lost 7 bases, and 8 bases stayed unmatched.